The 6 T cell receptor beta chains below were found in one sample sequenced in a study of T cells in localized non-small cell lung cancer. Sequencing was performed with immunoSEQ multiplex PCR; in TCRdb, only in-frame clones are kept and a portion is missing. The sample carries tens of thousands of clones, approximately 90% recorded once. This material consisted of peripheral blood, taken before any cancer treatment. These receptor sequences come from a woman aged 18-55 years with stage III lung adenocarcinoma.

J is TRBJ2-7 and V is TRBV5-1, with D perhaps matching TRBD1 (6 bases). This CDR3 has 15 residues. Trimming pared 1 base from V and 1 base from J, leaving 12 bases between. Germline lookup yields CDR1 SGHRS and CDR2 YFSETQ. This CDR3 reads CASSLLQGGSYEQYF. In DNA, the CDR3 is TGCGCCAGCAGCTTGTTACAGGGTGGATCCTACGAGCAGTACTTC.

The chain is built from TRBV11-3 and TRBJ2-5; D is perhaps TRBD1 (6 bases). Germline CDR1 SGHNT, CDR2 YENEEA. The V end was cut by 8 bases, the J end by 1 base, with 11 bases between. The CDR3 is made up of 13 amino acids. CDR3 region: CASAQGGQETQYF. As DNA, the CDR3 is TGTGCCAGCGCGCAAGGGGGCCAAGAGACCCAGTACTTC. The variable domain in full, completed from reference TRBV11-3 and TRBJ2-5, reads EAGVVQSPRYKIIEKKQPVAFWCNPISGHNTLYWYLQNLGQGPELLIRYENEEAVDDSQLPKDRFSAERLKGVDSTLKIQPAELGDSAVYLCASAQGGQETQYFGPGTRLLVL.

V is TRBV6-5 and J is TRBJ1-1, with D tentatively TRBD1 (6 bases). Germline V gene sequence: CDR1 MNHEY, CDR2 SVGAGI. V lost 6 bases, J lost 4 bases, and 12 bases lay in between. The CDR3 spans 13 residues. The CDR3 DNA follows: TGTGCCAGCAGGATCACAGGGAGCACTGAAGCTTTCTTT. Protein product: CASRITGSTEAFF.

The chain carries TRBV5-4 and TRBJ2-5, with D hard to call. This CDR3 region has 13 residues. Germline V gene sequence: CDR1 SGHNT, CDR2 YYREEE (reference sequence). V lost 4 bases, J lost 5 bases, and 12 bases lay in between. In DNA, the CDR3 is TGTGCCAGCAGCCCAAGTATGGTGGAGACCCAGTACTTC. It codes for CASSPSMVETQYF.

Only one count was recorded for this clone. The V and J genes are TRBV7-6 and TRBJ2-7, with D hard to call. Germline values: CDR1 SGHVS, CDR2 FNYEAQ. The length of the CDR3 is 15 residues. The ends were cut back, 4 bases at V and 1 base at J, with 14 bases in the middle. The CDR3 spells CASSSIQTGSYEQYF. Here the CDR3 DNA reads TGTGCCAGCAGCTCAATACAGACCGGGTCCTACGAGCAGTACTTC. The full variable domain, completed using reference TRBV7-6 and TRBJ2-7, is GAGVSQSPRYKVTKRGQDVALRCDPISGHVSLYWYRQALGQGPEFLTYFNYEAQQDKSGLPNDRFSAERPEGSISTLTIQRTEQRDSAMYRCASSSIQTGSYEQYFGPGTRLTVT.

V is TRBV7-3 and J is TRBJ2-5, with 8 bases fitting TRBD2. V gave up 3 bases and J gave up 1 base; unmatched junction bases: 4. The CDR3 has 15 residues. Germline CDR1 SGHTA, CDR2 FQGTGA. The CDR3 sequence: CASSLERGPQETQYF. The CDR3 bases are TGTGCCAGCAGCTTGGAGCGGGGGCCCCAAGAGACCCAGTACTTC.